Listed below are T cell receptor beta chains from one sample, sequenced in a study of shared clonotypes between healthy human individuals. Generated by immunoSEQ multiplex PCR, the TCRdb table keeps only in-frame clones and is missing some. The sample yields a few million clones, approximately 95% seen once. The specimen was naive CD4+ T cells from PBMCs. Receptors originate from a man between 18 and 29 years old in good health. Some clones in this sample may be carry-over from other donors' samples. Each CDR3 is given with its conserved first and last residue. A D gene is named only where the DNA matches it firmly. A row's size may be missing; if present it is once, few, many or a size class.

CDR3 protein: CASSSGQGDQPQHF
CDR3 DNA: TGCGCCAGCAGCTCGGGACAGGGTGATCAGCCCCAGCATTTT
clone size: .
D gene: TRBD1
V gene: TRBV5-1
J gene: TRBJ1-5
CDR3 length: 14

CDR3 protein: CASSGLVVTGELFF
CDR3 DNA: TGTGCCAGCAGTGGGCTTGTTGTCACCGGGGAGCTGTTTTTT
clone size: once
D gene: .
V gene: TRBV27
J gene: TRBJ2-2
CDR3 length: 14

CDR3 protein: CASSLNGETQYF
CDR3 DNA: TGTGCCAGCAGCTTAAATGGGGAGACCCAGTACTTC
clone size: .
D gene: .
V gene: TRBV7-9
J gene: TRBJ2-5
CDR3 length: 12

CDR3 protein: CASSHRQDYEQYF
CDR3 DNA: TGTGCCAGTAGTCACAGACAGGATTACGAGCAGTACTTC
clone size: .
D gene: .
V gene: TRBV19
J gene: TRBJ2-7
CDR3 length: 13

CDR3 protein: CASRPTRGSSYNEQFF
CDR3 DNA: TGTGCCAGTAGACCCACTAGGGGGAGTTCCTACAATGAGCAGTTCTTC
clone size: .
D gene: .
V gene: TRBV19
J gene: TRBJ2-1
CDR3 length: 16

CDR3 protein: CASSYSTGRTEAFF
CDR3 DNA: TGTGCCAGCAGTTACAGCACAGGGCGCACTGAAGCTTTCTTT
clone size: .
D gene: .
V gene: TRBV6-5
J gene: TRBJ1-1
CDR3 length: 14

CDR3 protein: CASSFLQGFDGNTIYF
CDR3 DNA: TGTGCCAGCAGTTTTCTCCAGGGTTTCGATGGAAACACCATATATTTT
clone size: .
D gene: .
V gene: TRBV28
J gene: TRBJ1-3
CDR3 length: 16

CDR3 protein: CASSPTGSWDTEAFF
CDR3 DNA: TGTGCCAGCAGTCCGACAGGGTCCTGGGACACTGAAGCTTTCTTT
clone size: .
D gene: TRBD1
V gene: TRBV14
J gene: TRBJ1-1
CDR3 length: 15

CDR3 protein: CASSYFPPEQFF
CDR3 DNA: TGTGCCAGCAGTTACTTCCCTCCTGAGCAGTTCTTC
clone size: .
D gene: .
V gene: TRBV6-6
J gene: TRBJ2-1
CDR3 length: 12

CDR3 protein: CASSLEGATGELFF
CDR3 DNA: TGTGCCAGCAGCTTAGAGGGCGCCACCGGGGAGCTGTTTTTT
clone size: once
D gene: .
V gene: TRBV7-3
J gene: TRBJ2-2
CDR3 length: 14

CDR3 protein: CASRGAAIMYTEAFF
CDR3 DNA: TGTGCCAGCAGGGGAGCCGCAATTATGTACACTGAAGCTTTCTTT
clone size: .
D gene: .
V gene: TRBV2
J gene: TRBJ1-1
CDR3 length: 15

CDR3 protein: CASRDPRDSRSGANVLTF
CDR3 DNA: TGTGCCAGTAGGGACCCCCGGGACAGTCGCTCTGGGGCCAACGTCCTGACTTTC
clone size: .
D gene: TRBD1
V gene: TRBV19
J gene: TRBJ2-6
CDR3 length: 18

CDR3 protein: CASSLGLAGGQYEQYF
CDR3 DNA: TGTGCCAGCAGCTTGGGTCTAGCGGGAGGCCAGTACGAGCAGTACTTC
clone size: .
D gene: TRBD2
V gene: TRBV5-4
J gene: TRBJ2-7
CDR3 length: 16

CDR3 protein: CASTPRGAQETQYF
CDR3 DNA: TGCGCCAGCACCCCTCGGGGGGCCCAAGAGACCCAGTACTTC
clone size: .
D gene: .
V gene: TRBV5-1
J gene: TRBJ2-5
CDR3 length: 14

CDR3 protein: CASSLGMQVTEAFF
CDR3 DNA: TGCGCCAGCAGCTTGGGTATGCAGGTGACTGAAGCTTTCTTT
clone size: .
D gene: .
V gene: TRBV5-1
J gene: TRBJ1-1
CDR3 length: 14

CDR3 protein: CASSLGGRIYEQYF
CDR3 DNA: TGTGCCAGCAGCCTTGGCGGCAGGATCTACGAGCAGTACTTC
clone size: .
D gene: .
V gene: TRBV4-2
J gene: TRBJ2-7
CDR3 length: 14

CDR3 protein: CASSLRTGALTDTQYF
CDR3 DNA: TGTGCCAGCAGCTTACGAACAGGGGCCCTCACAGATACGCAGTATTTT
clone size: once
D gene: TRBD1
V gene: TRBV11-3
J gene: TRBJ2-3
CDR3 length: 16

CDR3 protein: CASSGDRYQETQYF
CDR3 DNA: TGTGCCAGTAGTGGGGACAGGTATCAAGAGACCCAGTACTTC
clone size: .
D gene: TRBD1
V gene: TRBV19
J gene: TRBJ2-5
CDR3 length: 14

CDR3 protein: CASSYSRRSYEQYF
CDR3 DNA: TGTGCCAGCAGTTACTCGAGGCGGTCCTACGAGCAGTACTTC
clone size: .
D gene: .
V gene: TRBV6-5
J gene: TRBJ2-7
CDR3 length: 14

CDR3 protein: CASSSPGRANEQFF
CDR3 DNA: TGTGCCAGCAGTTCCCCTGGAAGGGCCAATGAGCAGTTCTTC
clone size: once
D gene: .
V gene: TRBV28
J gene: TRBJ2-1
CDR3 length: 14

CDR3 protein: CASSTDGNTGELFF
CDR3 DNA: TGCGCCAGCAGCACCGACGGGAACACCGGGGAGCTGTTTTTT
clone size: .
D gene: .
V gene: TRBV5-1
J gene: TRBJ2-2
CDR3 length: 14

CDR3 protein: CASSVGLTSTDTQYF
CDR3 DNA: TGTGCCAGCAGCGTGGGACTAACTAGCACAGATACGCAGTATTTT
clone size: few
D gene: TRBD2
V gene: TRBV5-6
J gene: TRBJ2-3
CDR3 length: 15

CDR3 protein: CASRGTGNQPQHF
CDR3 DNA: TGTGCCAGCAGGGGGACAGGGAATCAGCCCCAGCATTTT
clone size: .
D gene: TRBD1
V gene: TRBV2
J gene: TRBJ1-5
CDR3 length: 13

CDR3 protein: CASSQDPEGNYGYTF
CDR3 DNA: TGCGCCAGCAGCCAAGATCCCGAGGGCAACTATGGCTACACCTTC
clone size: .
D gene: .
V gene: TRBV4-3
J gene: TRBJ1-2
CDR3 length: 15

CDR3 protein: CASSVASSGQGTKQFF
CDR3 DNA: TGTGCCAGCAGCGTAGCATCATCGGGACAGGGAACTAAGCAGTTCTTC
clone size: .
D gene: TRBD1
V gene: TRBV9
J gene: TRBJ2-1
CDR3 length: 16

CDR3 protein: CASVDRGNTGELFF
CDR3 DNA: TGTGCCAGCGTAGACAGGGGAAACACCGGGGAGCTGTTTTTT
clone size: .
D gene: TRBD1
V gene: TRBV2
J gene: TRBJ2-2
CDR3 length: 14

CDR3 protein: CSESPGLAGEGEQFF
CDR3 DNA: TGCAGCGAATCCCCCGGACTAGCGGGAGAGGGTGAGCAGTTCTTC
clone size: .
D gene: TRBD2
V gene: TRBV29-1
J gene: TRBJ2-1
CDR3 length: 15

CDR3 protein: CASRDRGRASNEKLFF
CDR3 DNA: TGTGCCAGCCGCGACAGGGGCCGGGCATCTAATGAAAAACTGTTTTTT
clone size: .
D gene: TRBD1
V gene: TRBV6-6
J gene: TRBJ1-4
CDR3 length: 16

CDR3 protein: CASSLQGYTQYF
CDR3 DNA: TGTGCCAGCAGCTTACAGGGGTATACGCAGTATTTT
clone size: .
D gene: .
V gene: TRBV7-3
J gene: TRBJ2-3
CDR3 length: 12

CDR3 protein: CASSLTANTEAFF
CDR3 DNA: TGTGCCAGCAGCCTAACGGCGAACACTGAAGCTTTCTTT
clone size: .
D gene: .
V gene: TRBV28
J gene: TRBJ1-1
CDR3 length: 13

CDR3 protein: CASSIGDTQYF
CDR3 DNA: TGTGCCAGTAGTATAGGGGATACGCAGTATTTT
clone size: .
D gene: .
V gene: TRBV19
J gene: TRBJ2-3
CDR3 length: 11

CDR3 protein: CASRGGGSTDTQYF
CDR3 DNA: TGTGCCAGTAGGGGTGGGGGGAGCACAGATACGCAGTATTTT
clone size: .
D gene: .
V gene: TRBV28
J gene: TRBJ2-3
CDR3 length: 14

CDR3 protein: CASSRSGAGETQYF
CDR3 DNA: TGTGCCAGCAGTCGATCGGGGGCGGGAGAGACCCAGTACTTC
clone size: .
D gene: .
V gene: TRBV28
J gene: TRBJ2-5
CDR3 length: 14

CDR3 protein: CASSIAGRWGQAYTGELFF
CDR3 DNA: TGTGCCAGTAGTATAGCCGGGAGGTGGGGACAGGCCTACACCGGGGAGCTGTTTTTT
clone size: .
D gene: .
V gene: TRBV19
J gene: TRBJ2-2
CDR3 length: 19

CDR3 protein: CASSATGGAGETQYF
CDR3 DNA: TGCGCCAGCAGCGCCACAGGGGGCGCCGGAGAGACCCAGTACTTC
clone size: .
D gene: TRBD1
V gene: TRBV5-1
J gene: TRBJ2-5
CDR3 length: 15

CDR3 protein: CASRNQGSGVTGELFF
CDR3 DNA: TGTGCCAGCAGGAACCAGGGGTCGGGAGTCACCGGGGAGCTGTTTTTT
clone size: .
D gene: .
V gene: TRBV25-1
J gene: TRBJ2-2
CDR3 length: 16

CDR3 protein: CASSWDSIYNEQFF
CDR3 DNA: TGCGCCAGCAGCTGGGACAGTATTTACAATGAGCAGTTCTTC
clone size: .
D gene: TRBD1
V gene: TRBV5-1
J gene: TRBJ2-1
CDR3 length: 14

CDR3 protein: CASSLSRTYGYTF
CDR3 DNA: TGTGCCAGCAGTTTATCCCGGACATATGGCTACACCTTC
clone size: .
D gene: .
V gene: TRBV27
J gene: TRBJ1-2
CDR3 length: 13

CDR3 protein: CASSPLGGGWGNQPQHF
CDR3 DNA: TGTGCCAGCAGCCCCCTCGGGGGGGGTTGGGGCAATCAGCCCCAGCATTTT
clone size: .
D gene: .
V gene: TRBV7-2
J gene: TRBJ1-5
CDR3 length: 17

CDR3 protein: CASRRDVASGNEQFF
CDR3 DNA: TGTGCCAGCAGACGCGATGTCGCTAGCGGGAATGAGCAGTTCTTC
clone size: once
D gene: TRBD2
V gene: TRBV6-1
J gene: TRBJ2-1
CDR3 length: 15

CDR3 protein: CASSGSVAEQYF
CDR3 DNA: TGTGCCAGCAGTGGGTCCGTGGCCGAGCAGTACTTC
clone size: .
D gene: .
V gene: TRBV6-1
J gene: TRBJ2-7
CDR3 length: 12

CDR3 protein: CASSIKKTGLAGGPGTGELFF
CDR3 DNA: TGTGCCAGCAGCATAAAAAAAACGGGACTAGCGGGAGGGCCGGGGACCGGGGAGCTGTTTTTT
clone size: .
D gene: .
V gene: TRBV21-1
J gene: TRBJ2-2
CDR3 length: 21

CDR3 protein: CASSFGQDTEAFF
CDR3 DNA: TGTGCCAGCAGCTTCGGGCAGGACACTGAAGCTTTCTTT
clone size: .
D gene: .
V gene: TRBV7-9
J gene: TRBJ1-1
CDR3 length: 13

CDR3 protein: CASSRGQGTSHPTGELFF
CDR3 DNA: TGTGCCAGCAGCCGCGGTCAGGGGACTTCCCACCCCACCGGGGAGCTGTTTTTT
clone size: .
D gene: .
V gene: TRBV7-9
J gene: TRBJ2-2
CDR3 length: 18

CDR3 protein: CASSLDPSDYQPTGELFF
CDR3 DNA: TGCGCCAGCAGCTTGGATCCCTCAGACTACCAACCTACCGGGGAGCTGTTTTTT
clone size: .
D gene: .
V gene: TRBV5-1
J gene: TRBJ2-2
CDR3 length: 18

CDR3 protein: CASSLDSGYGANVLTF
CDR3 DNA: TGTGCCAGCAGCTTGGATTCAGGGTACGGGGCCAACGTCCTGACTTTC
clone size: .
D gene: .
V gene: TRBV5-4
J gene: TRBJ2-6
CDR3 length: 16

CDR3 protein: CASSLPARRTDTQYF
CDR3 DNA: TGTGCCAGCAGCTTACCAGCGCGACGCACAGATACGCAGTATTTT
clone size: .
D gene: .
V gene: TRBV11-2
J gene: TRBJ2-3
CDR3 length: 15

CDR3 protein: CASSPRQGEIGGYTF
CDR3 DNA: TGTGCCAGCTCACCCCGACAGGGCGAAATTGGTGGCTACACCTTC
clone size: .
D gene: TRBD1
V gene: TRBV18
J gene: TRBJ1-2
CDR3 length: 15

CDR3 protein: CASSFGLATPQETQYF
CDR3 DNA: TGTGCCAGCAGCTTCGGCCTAGCGACCCCCCAAGAGACCCAGTACTTC
clone size: .
D gene: .
V gene: TRBV5-5
J gene: TRBJ2-5
CDR3 length: 16

CDR3 protein: CASSRGNYGYTF
CDR3 DNA: TGTGCCAGCAGTCGGGGGAACTATGGCTACACCTTC
clone size: .
D gene: .
V gene: TRBV6-1
J gene: TRBJ1-2
CDR3 length: 12

CDR3 protein: CASSLLAGGPANEQFF
CDR3 DNA: TGTGCCAGCAGCTTACTAGCGGGAGGGCCCGCCAATGAGCAGTTCTTC
clone size: once
D gene: TRBD2
V gene: TRBV13
J gene: TRBJ2-1
CDR3 length: 16

CDR3 protein: CASSPGQTGNTIYF
CDR3 DNA: TGTGCCAGCAGCCCGGGACAGACTGGAAACACCATATATTTT
clone size: .
D gene: TRBD1
V gene: TRBV28
J gene: TRBJ1-3
CDR3 length: 14

CDR3 protein: CASSLGRGNYGYTF
CDR3 DNA: TGTGCCAGCAGTTTGGGCAGGGGCAACTATGGCTACACCTTC
clone size: once
D gene: .
V gene: TRBV28
J gene: TRBJ1-2
CDR3 length: 14

CDR3 protein: CASSPDRTGFYGYTF
CDR3 DNA: TGTGCCAGCAGTCCCGATCGGACAGGTTTCTATGGCTACACCTTC
clone size: .
D gene: TRBD1
V gene: TRBV25-1
J gene: TRBJ1-2
CDR3 length: 15

CDR3 protein: CASSLGLKERGSSYNEQFF
CDR3 DNA: TGTGCCAGCAGCTTGGGATTAAAAGAACGGGGAAGCTCCTACAATGAGCAGTTCTTC
clone size: .
D gene: .
V gene: TRBV5-6
J gene: TRBJ2-1
CDR3 length: 19

CDR3 protein: CALVKGYEAFF
CDR3 DNA: TGTGCCCTCGTAAAGGGGTACGAAGCTTTCTTT
clone size: .
D gene: .
V gene: TRBV28
J gene: TRBJ1-1
CDR3 length: 11

CDR3 protein: CASSGRNSYEQYF
CDR3 DNA: TGTGCCAGCAGTGGGAGGAACTCCTACGAGCAGTACTTC
clone size: .
D gene: .
V gene: TRBV6-1
J gene: TRBJ2-7
CDR3 length: 13

CDR3 protein: CASSDRGTPEQYF
CDR3 DNA: TGTGCCAGCAGTGATCGAGGGACCCCCGAGCAGTACTTC
clone size: .
D gene: .
V gene: TRBV25-1
J gene: TRBJ2-7
CDR3 length: 13

CDR3 protein: CASSLPGQGAGEQFF
CDR3 DNA: TGCGCCAGCAGCCTACCGGGACAGGGGGCAGGTGAGCAGTTCTTC
clone size: .
D gene: TRBD1
V gene: TRBV5-1
J gene: TRBJ2-1
CDR3 length: 15